The 5 T cell receptor beta chains below come from one sample, sequenced in a study of shared T cell receptors in the human thymus. Measured with immunoSEQ multiplex PCR; TCRdb has only the in-frame clones, and not every one. Of hundreds of thousands of clones listed, 70% to 90% were seen once; the top ten hold roughly 0.0094%. A further study also used this sample, focusing on human thymus T cells.

The sample consisted of thymocytes. The receptors shown here come from a boy younger than two with a congenital heart defect.

V usage is TRBV7-3 and J usage is TRBJ2-5; D is ambiguous. Germline assignment: CDR1 SGHTA and CDR2 FQGTGA. Trimming removed 3 bases from V and 2 bases from J, with 7 bases in between. The length of the CDR3 is 13 residues. CDR3 loop: CASSLQDQETQYF. CDR3 DNA sequence: TGTGCCAGCAGCTTGCAGGATCAAGAGACCCAGTACTTC.

The rearrangement joins TRBV7-2 to TRBJ2-7, with 14 bases fitting TRBD2. This CDR3 is built from 15 residues. Germline-derived CDR1 and CDR2 are SGHTA and FQGNSA. The junction had 7 bases not matched to a gene; V was cut back by 6 bases and J by 6 bases. CDR3 sequence reads: CASRTSGREGCEQYF. As DNA, the CDR3 is TGTGCCAGCAGGACTAGCGGGAGGGAAGGGTGCGAGCAGTACTTC.

V is TRBV5-4 and J is TRBJ2-3; 9 bases line up with TRBD2. The CDR3 runs 18 residues. Germline CDR1 SGHNT, CDR2 YYREEE (reference sequence). Unmatched junction bases numbered 11, after V lost 1 base and J lost 2 bases. CDR3 coding DNA: TGTGCCAGCAGCTTGTTTCCCGGTAGCGGGAGCGTCACAGATACGCAGTATTTT. This gives the protein CASSLFPGSGSVTDTQYF.

The chain employs TRBV5-1 and TRBJ1-1; perhaps TRBD1 as D (6 bases). CDR1 and CDR2 (germline): SGHRS, YFSETQ. The V gene lost 3 bases and the J gene lost 3 bases, with 18 bases spanning the gap. The CDR3 is 16 amino acids. The CDR3 reads CASSSHPQGGYTEAFF. For the CDR3, the DNA is TGCGCCAGCAGCTCTCACCCACAGGGTGGGTACACTGAAGCTTTCTTT.

This clone has more than one count but fewer than ten. The chain employs TRBV28 and TRBJ2-2, with 12 bases identical to TRBD2. The CDR3 runs to 17 residues. The germline V gene has CDR1 MDHEN and CDR2 SYDVKM. After removal of 3 bases from V and 6 bases from J, the junction contained 8 bases not matched to a gene. CDR3 loop: CASSLGRLAGEAGELFF. CDR3 in DNA: TGTGCCAGCAGTTTGGGACGACTAGCGGGAGAGGCCGGGGAGCTGTTTTTT.